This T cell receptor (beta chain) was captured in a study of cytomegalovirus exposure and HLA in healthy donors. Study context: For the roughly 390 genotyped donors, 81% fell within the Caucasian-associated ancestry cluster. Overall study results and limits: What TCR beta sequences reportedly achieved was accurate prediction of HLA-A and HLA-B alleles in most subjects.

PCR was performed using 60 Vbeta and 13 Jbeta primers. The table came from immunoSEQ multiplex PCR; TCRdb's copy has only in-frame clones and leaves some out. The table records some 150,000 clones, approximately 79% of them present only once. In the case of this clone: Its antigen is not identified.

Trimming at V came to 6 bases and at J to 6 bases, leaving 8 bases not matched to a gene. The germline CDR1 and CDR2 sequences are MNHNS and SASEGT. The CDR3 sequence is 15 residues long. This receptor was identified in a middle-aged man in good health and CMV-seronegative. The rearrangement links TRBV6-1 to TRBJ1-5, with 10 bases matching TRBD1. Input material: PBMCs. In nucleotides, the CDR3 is TGTGCCAGCAGGGGGGACAGGGGTTCGGGTCAGCCCCAGCATTTT. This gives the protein CASRGDRGSGQPQHF.